This T cell receptor beta chain emerged from a study of blood T cell repertoires in COVID-19. Study in general: PBMCs, B-cell-depleted T cells, or T cells were the source of the cDNA or gDNA that made up the material.

The CDR3 totals 15 residues. With 5 bases removed from V and 3 bases from J, the gap between germline ends came to 17 bases. In germline, CDR1 is SGHAT, CDR2 FQNNGV. Original data processing: Amplification of reference gene primers provided the estimated nucleated cell counts. This table comes from immunoSEQ multiplex PCR, and its TCRdb copy is limited to in-frame clones, with some not included. That table gives V, J and clone size, and the DNA gave D and trimming. The repertoire has some 100,000 clones, more than 75% of them found once; the top ten carry approximately 4.8%. The sample was peripheral blood. The TCR comes from a woman older than 75 with active COVID-19. This rearrangement joins TRBV11-2 to TRBJ2-7; D gene ambiguous. The CDR3 loop reads CASSQKSNYYYEQYF. The CDR3 region has the DNA TGTGCCAGCAGCCAAAAAAGTAACTACTACTACGAGCAGTACTTC. Combining the CDR3 with reference TRBV11-2 and TRBJ2-7 gives the whole variable domain EAGVAQSPRYKIIEKRQSVAFWCNPISGHATLYWYQQILGQGPKLLIQFQNNGVVDDSQLPKDRFSAERLKGVDSTLKIQPAKLEDSAVYLCASSQKSNYYYEQYFGPGTRLTVT.